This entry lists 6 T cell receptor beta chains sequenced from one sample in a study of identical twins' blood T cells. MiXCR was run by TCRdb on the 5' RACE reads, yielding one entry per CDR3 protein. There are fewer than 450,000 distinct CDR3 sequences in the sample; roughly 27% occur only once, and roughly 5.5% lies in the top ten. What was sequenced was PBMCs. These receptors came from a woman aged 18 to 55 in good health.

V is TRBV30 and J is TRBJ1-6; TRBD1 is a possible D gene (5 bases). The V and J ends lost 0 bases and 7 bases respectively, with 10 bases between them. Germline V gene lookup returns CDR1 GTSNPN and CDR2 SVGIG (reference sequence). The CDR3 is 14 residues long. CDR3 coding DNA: TGTGCCTGGAGTGTAGGACAAGTAAATTCACCCCTCCACTTT. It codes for CAWSVGQVNSPLHF.

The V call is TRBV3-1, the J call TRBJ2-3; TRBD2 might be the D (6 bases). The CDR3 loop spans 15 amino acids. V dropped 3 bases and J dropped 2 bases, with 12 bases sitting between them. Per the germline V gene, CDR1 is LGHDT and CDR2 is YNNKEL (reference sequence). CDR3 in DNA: TGTGCCAGCAGCCATCATGGCGGGGTCACAGATACGCAGTATTTT. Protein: CASSHHGGVTDTQYF.

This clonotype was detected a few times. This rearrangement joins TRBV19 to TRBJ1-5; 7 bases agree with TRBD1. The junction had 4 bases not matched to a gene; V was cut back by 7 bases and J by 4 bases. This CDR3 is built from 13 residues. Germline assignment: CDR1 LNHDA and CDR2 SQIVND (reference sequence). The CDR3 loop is CASNRQGNQPQHF. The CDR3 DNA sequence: TGTGCCAGTAACCGACAGGGAAATCAGCCCCAGCATTTT.

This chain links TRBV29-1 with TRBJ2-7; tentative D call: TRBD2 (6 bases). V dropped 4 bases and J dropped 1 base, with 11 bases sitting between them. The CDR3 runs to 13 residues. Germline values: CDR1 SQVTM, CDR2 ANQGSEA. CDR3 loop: CSVATGASYEQYF. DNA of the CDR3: TGCAGCGTTGCGACGGGAGCGTCCTACGAGCAGTACTTC.

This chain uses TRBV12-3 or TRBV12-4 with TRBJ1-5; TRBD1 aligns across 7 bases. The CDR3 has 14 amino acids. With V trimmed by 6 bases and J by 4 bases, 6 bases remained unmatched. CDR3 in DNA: TGTGCCAGCAGAGGAGGACAGGAAAATCAGCCCCAGCATTTT. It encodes CASRGGQENQPQHF.

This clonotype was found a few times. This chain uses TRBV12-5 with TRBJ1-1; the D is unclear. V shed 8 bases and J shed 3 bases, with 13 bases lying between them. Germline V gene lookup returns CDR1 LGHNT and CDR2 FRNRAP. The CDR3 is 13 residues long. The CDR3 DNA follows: TGTGCTAGTCATCCCGGGATTTACACTGAAGCTTTCTTT. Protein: CASHPGIYTEAFF.